The rows below give T cell receptor beta chains drawn from one sample of a study of vaccination and CD4 T cells after COVID-19. MiXCR, run by TCRdb on the PCR reads, gives a single entry per CDR3 protein. The sample has fewer than 15,000 distinct CDR3 sequences, 69% seen once. Sequences were derived from CD4+ T cells from blood, sampled after SARS-CoV-2 vaccination. These receptors came from a human donor who had recovered from COVID-19. Each CDR3 is given with its conserved first and last residue. A D gene is named only where the DNA matches it firmly. Not every row has a clone size; where given, it reads once, few, many or a size class.

clone size	V gene	J gene	D gene	CDR3 protein	CDR3 DNA
.	TRBV28	TRBJ2-7	.	CASSPPVGARSSYEQYF	TGTGCCAGCAGTCCACCCGTGGGCGCTAGGAGCTCCTACGAGCAGTACTTC
.	TRBV28	TRBJ1-5	.	CASSLSSGGEYNQPQHF	TGTGCCAGCAGTTTATCCTCAGGTGGCGAATACAATCAGCCCCAGCATTTT
few	TRBV7-2	TRBJ2-5	.	CASSLQTVSIETQYF	TGTGCCAGCAGCTTACAAACTGTTAGTATAGAGACCCAGTACTTC
.	TRBV5-1	TRBJ2-7	.	CASSFEGGTLPEQYF	TGCGCCAGCAGCTTCGAAGGGGGGACCTTACCTGAGCAGTACTTC
.	TRBV30	TRBJ2-3	TRBD2	CAWGTPAGGPLGTDTQYF	TGTGCCTGGGGGACCCCTGCGGGAGGACCCCTCGGCACAGATACGCAGTATTTT
once	TRBV20-1	TRBJ2-7	.	CSARDEGVGSEQYF	TGCAGTGCTAGAGATGAGGGGGTAGGATCCGAGCAGTACTTC
.	TRBV18	TRBJ1-5	.	CASSPFITDINQPQHF	TGTGCCAGCTCACCCTTTATTACGGACATTAATCAGCCCCAGCATTTT
.	TRBV6-1	TRBJ2-5	.	CASRARRGSWETQYF	TGTGCCAGCAGGGCTCGACGGGGCTCTTGGGAGACCCAGTACTTC
few	TRBV6-1	TRBJ2-2	.	CASGAANTGELFF	TGTGCCAGCGGAGCTGCGAACACCGGGGAGCTGTTTTTT
.	TRBV10-1	TRBJ2-2	.	CASSDFPSTGELFF	TGCGCCAGCAGTGATTTTCCGAGCACCGGGGAGCTGTTTTTT
few	TRBV20-1	TRBJ2-5	.	CSASGSSWAETQYF	TGCAGTGCTAGTGGCTCTAGTTGGGCAGAGACCCAGTACTTC
.	TRBV2	TRBJ1-6	.	CASSEQGRNNNSPLHF	TGTGCCAGCAGTGAACAGGGACGGAACAATAATTCACCCCTCCACTTT
few	TRBV7-9	TRBJ1-4	TRBD1	CASSSQGALGEKLFF	TGTGCCAGCAGCTCACAGGGGGCCTTAGGAGAAAAACTGTTTTTT
.	TRBV7-3	TRBJ1-6	TRBD1	CASSPTSLRQGAPELNNSPLHF	TGTGCCAGCAGCCCAACCTCCCTACGACAGGGGGCCCCCGAACTGAATAATTCACCCCTCCACTTT
few	TRBV7-9	TRBJ1-2	.	CASSVDSYGYTF	TGTGCCAGCAGCGTAGACAGCTATGGCTACACCTTC
few	TRBV10-3	TRBJ1-2	TRBD1	CAISTGDYGYTF	TGTGCCATCAGCACAGGGGACTATGGCTACACCTTC
.	TRBV5-1	TRBJ1-2	.	CASSPEAGDYGYTF	TGCGCCAGCAGCCCGGAGGCGGGGGACTATGGCTACACCTTC
.	TRBV7-9	TRBJ1-3	.	CASRPTGTGNTIYF	TGTGCCAGCAGACCCACAGGGACCGGAAACACCATATATTTT
.	TRBV9	TRBJ1-1	.	CASSVEQGNTEAFF	TGTGCCAGCAGCGTTGAACAGGGGAACACTGAAGCTTTCTTT
.	TRBV12-3/TRBV12-4	TRBJ2-7	.	CASSLRNRGEQYF	TGTGCCAGCAGTTTAAGGAACAGAGGGGAGCAGTACTTC
once	TRBV20-1	TRBJ1-4	.	CSARANLRMEKLFF	TGCAGTGCTAGAGCGAATCTTCGAATGGAAAAACTGTTTTTT
.	TRBV10-3	TRBJ2-7	TRBD1	CAISRQGSYEQYF	TGTGCCATCAGTAGACAGGGATCCTACGAGCAGTACTTC
.	TRBV15	TRBJ2-3	TRBD2	CATRQGGTSGNTDTQYF	TGTGCCACCAGACAGGGCGGGACTAGCGGGAACACAGATACGCAGTATTTT
.	TRBV18	TRBJ1-2	TRBD1	CASSPPPGQNYGYTF	TGTGCCAGCTCACCACCTCCGGGACAGAACTATGGCTACACCTTC
.	TRBV19	TRBJ1-5	TRBD1	CASSISQGGFRSNQPQHF	TGTGCCAGTAGTATCTCGCAGGGGGGATTTAGGAGCAATCAGCCCCAGCATTTT
.	TRBV28	TRBJ1-1	.	CASILPGAQMNTEAFF	TGTGCCAGCATTCTCCCCGGGGCGCAGATGAACACTGAAGCTTTCTTT
.	TRBV20-1	TRBJ2-5	TRBD2	CSAREVSGRARETQYF	TGCAGTGCTAGGGAAGTTAGCGGGAGGGCTAGGGAGACCCAGTACTTC
.	TRBV6-5	TRBJ2-1	TRBD1	CASSYGTGYNEQFF	TGTGCCAGCAGTTACGGGACAGGATACAATGAGCAGTTCTTC
.	TRBV20-1	TRBJ1-5	.	CSAGRGYSNQPQHF	TGCAGTGCGGGAAGGGGATATAGCAATCAGCCCCAGCATTTT
.	TRBV7-9	TRBJ2-3	.	CASSRFLQGVRRDTQYF	TGTGCCAGCAGCCGATTCTTACAGGGAGTACGGCGTGATACGCAGTATTTT
.	TRBV10-3	TRBJ1-5	TRBD1	CAISGTGGNQPQHF	TGTGCCATCAGTGGGACAGGGGGCAATCAGCCCCAGCATTTT
.	TRBV2	TRBJ2-7	.	CASMPGTYEQYF	TGTGCCAGCATGCCGGGAACCTACGAGCAGTACTTC
.	TRBV25-1	TRBJ2-7	.	CASIGKYEQYF	TGTGCCAGCATTGGAAAGTACGAGCAGTACTTC
few	TRBV6-7	TRBJ2-3	.	CASSYQHGPVSDTQYF	TGTGCCAGCAGTTACCAACACGGGCCCGTCTCAGATACGCAGTATTTT
.	TRBV6-1	TRBJ2-1	.	CASRGGRRPIPYNEQFF	TGTGCCAGCAGGGGTGGGAGGCGGCCCATCCCCTACAATGAGCAGTTCTTC